These T cell receptor beta chains were read from a single sample in a study of neurological immune-mediated disorders. TCRdb processed the 5' RACE reads anew with MiXCR; each CDR3 protein has one entry. The repertoire holds about 62,000 distinct CDR3 sequences, with around 3.8% as singletons. Sequencing was performed on PBMCs. The receptors shown here come from a woman between 50 and 59 years old with multiple sclerosis. Both conserved end residues are part of each CDR3. Each record gives: D gene, clone size, V gene, J gene, CDR3 DNA, CDR3 protein. D genes are given only for firm matches. A clone size is listed for some rows: how often the clone was seen (once, few, many), or a class if it is expanded.

>.|many|TRBV6-6|TRBJ1-6
TGTGCCAGCAGTTATTCGGGGGCTGGTTCACCCCTCAACTTT
CASSYSGAGSPLNF
>.|few|TRBV20-1|TRBJ1-5
TGCAGTGCTAGACCACAGGGAACCGTAGGTCAGCCCCAGAATTTT
CSARPQGTVGQPQNF
>TRBD1|many|TRBV18|TRBJ1-1
TGTGCCAGCTCACCCGGACAGGATACTGAAGCTTTCTTT
CASSPGQDTEAFF
>TRBD2|many|TRBV20-1|TRBJ2-1
TGCAGTGCTTCGCGACCCGGGACTAGCGCTACCAATGAGCAGTTCTTC
CSASRPGTSATNEQFF
>.|many|TRBV28|TRBJ1-4
TGTGCCAGCAGTTTTGCGGGGGGTGAAAAACTGTTTTTT
CASSFAGGEKLFF
>TRBD2|many|TRBV7-9|TRBJ2-7
TGTGCCAGCAGCCCGCGGGGGAACGGGCTGGTTGGCTACGAGCAGTACTTC
CASSPRGNGLVGYEQYF
>.|many|TRBV4-1|TRBJ2-7
TGCGCCAGCAGCCAAGGGCCAAGTTACGAGCAGTACTTC
CASSQGPSYEQYF
>.|many|TRBV4-3|TRBJ2-7
TGCGCCAGCAGGTTATCCCATGGGCTGGTCCCCTACGAGCAGTACTTC
CASRLSHGLVPYEQYF
>.|many|TRBV7-2|TRBJ1-5
TGTGCCAGCAGCTTAGGCGCCGGCAATCAGCCCCAGAATTTT
CASSLGAGNQPQNF
>.|few|TRBV29-1|TRBJ2-2
TGCAGCGTTAACAGGGGAGGAACCGGGGAGCTGTTTTTT
CSVNRGGTGELFF
>.|.|TRBV6-6|TRBJ1-1
TGTGCCAGCAGTCTAAACGGACAGCCGAACACTGAAGCTTTCTTT
CASSLNGQPNTEAFF
>TRBD2|.|TRBV4-1|TRBJ2-7
TGCGCCAGCAGCCATATGACTAGCGGCTCCTACGAGCAGTACTTC
CASSHMTSGSYEQYF
>.|many|TRBV6-6|TRBJ1-5
TGTGCCAGCAGTTACTCGGGGGGGCGACAGCCCCAGAATTTT
CASSYSGGRQPQNF
>.|many|TRBV7-2|TRBJ2-7
TGTGCCAGCAGCTTAGGGGGACTCGAGCAGTACTTC
CASSLGGLEQYF
>TRBD2|many|TRBV15|TRBJ2-5
TGTGCCACCAGCAACTATTGGAAGGCGGGGGAGAGGGAGACCCAGTACTTC
CATSNYWKAGERETQYF
>TRBD2|many|TRBV7-9|TRBJ2-7
TGTGCCAGCAGTTTACCCGGGACTAGCGTACCTTCCGGCCCCTCCTACGAGCAGTACTTC
CASSLPGTSVPSGPSYEQYF
>.|many|TRBV4-1|TRBJ1-6
TGCGCCAGCAGCCAAAGGACGGGGGGGAATTCACCCCTCCACTTT
CASSQRTGGNSPLHF
>.|many|TRBV10-3|TRBJ1-2
TGTGCCATCAGTGAGCCAGTGTCCGGGGATAGTTATGGCTACACCTTC
CAISEPVSGDSYGYTF
>.|many|TRBV29-1|TRBJ2-3
TGCAGCGGTTGGGAGGTCGAGGGCACAGATACGCAGTATTTT
CSGWEVEGTDTQYF
>TRBD2|many|TRBV15|TRBJ2-7
TGTGCCACCAGCAGAGGACTAGCGGGGCCAACGTTTAAGCAGTACTTC
CATSRGLAGPTFKQYF
>.|many|TRBV10-3|TRBJ2-1
TGTGCCATCAGTGAACTGGGCCCGGGGAATGAGCAGTTCTTC
CAISELGPGNEQFF
>.|many|TRBV10-3|TRBJ1-6
TGTGCCATCAGTGAGAACCCGATTAGGGCGGCCCTCCACTTT
CAISENPIRAALHF